This entry concerns a single T cell receptor (beta chain). Its antigen is as yet unknown. The sample originates from a study of cytomegalovirus exposure and HLA in healthy donors. Study-wide points: According to reports, the classifier identified cytomegalovirus status with high specificity and sensitivity.

Primers included in the PCR were 60 Vbeta and 13 Jbeta primers. Only in-frame clones appear in the TCRdb table, and some are missing; sequencing was by immunoSEQ multiplex PCR. The data contain about 100,000 clones, roughly 75% of them seen just once; the ten biggest clones take up 4.5% to 5%. Trimming removed 4 bases at V and 2 bases at J, with 6 bases between. The CDR3 contains 12 residues. Germline V gene lookup returns CDR1 SGHTA and CDR2 FQGNSA. The gene calls are TRBV7-2 and TRBJ2-7; D call uncertain. The receptor was isolated from a woman aged 18-29 years in good health and CMV-seropositive. Material: PBMCs. The CDR3 DNA is TGTGCCAGCAGCTCGGTTACCTACGAGCAGTACTTC. Translation gives CASSSVTYEQYF.